This T cell receptor delta chain was found in a study of fetal and pediatric gammadelta thymocytes (dated by TCRdb to 2022 to 2024). Context from the whole study: Previously published data and newly generated, unpublished data were combined in the bulk gammadelta thymocyte repertoires, which were used to strengthen a single-cell study of gammadelta thymocyte development. The bulk gammadelta thymocyte repertoire set covered roughly ten subjects in total, 3 fetal thymus donors and 7 pediatric thymus donors. Bulk gammadelta thymocyte repertoires combined previously published data (refs 27,28) with unpublished data. To increase subject numbers and strengthen the CDR3 publicity analysis, bulk TCR repertoire data were added.

CDR1 GEAIGNYY and CDR2 EKD were looked up in the germline V gene. V has 5 bases trimmed and J has 0 bases trimmed; junction bases matching no gene number 2. The CDR3 runs 15 residues from the cysteine to the phenylalanine. Only CDR3 DNA remains: 45 bases, in frame from the first base. The data were produced on an Illumina MiSeq. Turning to the authors' computational methods: For the publicity analysis, the Vgamma9Vdelta2 and nonVgamma9Vdelta2 bulk CDR3 files from each subject were merged to form one combined repertoire per subject. CDR3 publicity was given a score from 0 to 19 by checking each amino acid sequence across 9 single-cell datasets and 10 bulk repertoires with base R and dplyr. TCRdb called clones from the public reads with CATT, and repeated DNA sequences were later combined into one row. The V and J calls here are based on TCRdb, not the publication. The sample data list around 1,400 delta-chain clones, and about 9.5% of these were observed just once. The ten most abundant clones make up under 15% of the sample.

Notes on this clone: Its antigen is currently not known. Qualities for individual bases were not recorded, and no much larger clone is one base off.

Fetal thymuses were obtained in Singapore from elective pregnancy terminations carried out for socio-psychological reasons at roughly 14 to 22 weeks estimated gestational age. All fetuses were assessed as structurally normal by ultrasound before termination and by gross morphological examination after termination. Staining of thymocytes was performed with Zombie NIR viability dye and with antibodies against CD3 (UCHT1), TCRgammadelta (11F2), TCRVgamma9 (IMMU360) and TCRVdelta2 (IMMU389). Bulk TRD and TRG CDR3 repertoires were produced separately from sorted Vgamma9Vdelta2 and nonVgamma9Vdelta2 gammadelta thymocytes taken from human fetal and pediatric thymuses. As previously described, thymic cell suspensions were prepared from both fetal and post-natal thymuses. NonVgamma9Vdelta2 thymocytes were sorted as CD3+ gammadeltaTCR+ cells lacking the Vgamma9+Vdelta2+ phenotype. A FACS Aria III cell sorter (BD Biosciences) was used for cell sorting.

Overall results and qualifications from the work: Fetal gammadelta thymocyte repertoires were previously reported to be enriched for TRDV2, TRGV8 and TRGV9 usage, low N additions and public CDR3s compared with post-natal repertoires.

This TCR was sampled from a human fetus. The sequenced material came from non-Vgamma9Vdelta2 gamma-delta T cells from the thymus. This sample's cell subset or site label indicates: CD3+gammadeltaTCR+ thymocytes not co-expressing Vgamma9 and Vdelta2. The sequence links TRDV2 to TRDJ1; TRDD3 aligns with 13 central bases. TCRdb records no J gene; here it was assigned by comparing the DNA to germline. The CDR3 corresponds to CACVLGDTYTDKLIF. The nucleotide sequence is given as TGTGCCTGTGTACTGGGGGATACGTACACCGATAAACTCATCTTT.